This TCR beta chain was sequenced for a study of T cell responses to AZD1222 COVID-19 vaccine (dated by TCRdb to the early 2020s). Broadly, across the study: TCR sequencing was performed for about 240 trial participants, of whom about 200 were given two doses of AZD1222 and 26 were given two doses of MenACWY control vaccine. Trial participants were enrolled into age subgroups of 18-55, 56-69 and 70-plus years, which contained roughly 150, 30 and 60 TCR-sequenced participants, respectively.

The CDR3 regions of human TCRbeta chains were analyzed by immunosequencing. Regarding the original processing steps: TCRs in the repertoires were compared against a reference library of SARS-CoV-2-specific TCRs that had been generated with the MIRA antigen-specificity platform. Breadth meant the fraction of unique TCRs that were SARS-CoV-2-associated, whereas depth meant the fraction of total T cells that were SARS-CoV-2-associated. Using the MIRA data, each spike-specific TCR was assigned both to the spike region to which the TCR was reactive and to a CD4 or CD8 class. Log10-transformed breadth and depth values were compared by one-way ANOVA with Sidak's multiple comparisons tests. Drawn from immuneACCESS, this table holds only the in-frame rearrangements with V and J called that TCRdb kept. Clones are partly lost; checked studies trace under half to an unresolved V gene and leave the rest unexplained. The DNA was the basis for D and trimming; V, J and clone size are from that table. Within this sample are around 100,000 clones, with about 91% of them counted one time only. The leading ten clones occupy about 6.8% of the sample.

The time point label corresponds to: about 28 days (+/-7) after the second vaccine dose. AZD1222 recipients given second doses at about 4 weeks or at about 12 weeks were pooled, since spike-specific TCR depth and breadth were not found to differ between the two schedules. Samples from vaccinated people were obtained from the UK trials COV001 and COV002, which included a single-blind randomized controlled phase 2/3 trial of AZD1222 (ChAdOx1 nCoV-19) in healthy adults. Trial participant PBMC samples were collected at day 0 and day 28 after the second dose for TCRbeta chain sequencing. This clone is described as medium-sized (0.01 to 0.1%). There is no known antigen for this receptor. Base qualities are not recorded, but no much larger clone differs from it by a single base. The sample holds other DNA sequences that translate to the same CDR3. The study at large found these results: Only five or six AZD1222 recipients were SARS-CoV-2 seropositive at baseline, limiting conclusions about previously exposed vaccinees. Reportedly, close to half of the unique spike-specific TCRs recognized epitopes lying outside the regions that are mutated in the B.1.351 and B.1.1.7 variants. A significant rise in spike-specific TCR breadth and depth was observed after two AZD1222 doses relative to day 0 and relative to MenACWY recipients. Participants were mostly white British and included more females than males, and it was suggested by the authors that clonal diversity may have been underestimated. Because no day 14 peak-response samples were available, the repertoires could be characterized only after the peak T cell response. The vaccine-associated CD4 TCRs covered the entire spike protein, and the dominant responses fell in regions 160-218 and 743-854. In the small 56-69-year group, the increase in depth fell short of significance, most likely because of low power.

The clonotype comes from an adult who received the AZD1222 COVID-19 vaccine. The specimen comprised peripheral blood, sampled 28 days after the second AZD1222 dose.

This receptor has the CDR3 CASRDRDRVNTEAFF. The nucleotide sequence is given as TGTGCCAGCAGAGACCGGGACAGGGTGAACACTGAAGCTTTCTTT. Recombination joined TRBV6-5 with TRBJ1-1; the junction holds 9 bases that match TRBD1. The CDR3, from cysteine to phenylalanine, totals 15 residues. The only DNA kept is the CDR3, 45 bases in frame from the first base. According to the germline V gene, CDR1 reads MNHEY and CDR2 reads SVGAGI. For this chain, trimming is 6 bases at the V end and 0 bases at the J end, and the number of junction bases without a gene match is 5.